This T cell receptor (beta chain) was sequenced during a study of a mutant IDH1 vaccine in newly diagnosed glioma. At the level of the study: Once 4-6 weeks had passed after radiotherapy alone, vaccination started, or it started with temozolomide cycles. Averaging 40.4 years of age, treated patients were approximately 60% male and 37.5% female. Former treatment meant radiotherapy, temozolomide, or both; the majority had gotten both.

Comment on this clone: Antigen unknown.

CDR3 length: 14 residues. Trimming took off 4 bases at V and 2 bases at J, with 10 bases between the two ends. Per the germline V gene, CDR1 is SEHNR and CDR2 is FQNEAQ (reference sequence). This sample's time point: week 35, safety follow-up. The vaccine gave 300 ug of a 20-mer mutant IDH1 peptide subcutaneously per dose. The donor cohort comprised cases of new WHO grade 3 or 4 IDH1-mutant, ATRX-lost astrocytoma. The assay was immunoSEQ multiplex PCR, and TCRdb's table has in-frame clones only and misses some. The data hold about 60,000 clones, with about 90% observed a single time. The sequence derives from a man aged 40-50 years with glioma. The genes are TRBV7-9 and TRBJ2-3; D is perhaps TRBD2 (6 bases). Sample: PBMCs, taken from a glioma patient whose treatment included an IDH1 peptide vaccine. The chain's CDR3 is CASSYSGDTDTQYF. The CDR3 DNA sequence: TGTGCCAGCAGCTATTCGGGGGACACAGATACGCAGTATTTT.